This T cell receptor (beta chain) was captured in a study of cytomegalovirus exposure and HLA in healthy donors. For the study at large: Approximately 81% of roughly 400 genotyped donors fell in the Caucasian-associated ancestry cluster.

In the case of this clone: Its antigen remains unidentified.

A multiplex PCR was run with 60 Vbeta primers and 13 Jbeta primers. Original data processing: It was a later analysis that counted about 80 million unique TCR beta chains, of which 9.5 million to 14 million were shared. The assay was immunoSEQ multiplex PCR, and TCRdb's table has in-frame clones only and misses some. V, J and clone size reflect that table, while D and trimming were determined from the DNA. The sample carries fewer than 250,000 clones, roughly 87% recorded once. Unmatched junction bases numbered 10, after V lost 4 bases and J lost 0 bases. The length of the CDR3 is 17 residues. Germline CDR1 reads SGHNT; CDR2 reads YENEEA. Study-level findings and limits: Later analysis placed DRB1 highest and HLA-C lowest in TCR association rates, which differed by HLA locus. V- and J-gene trimming in TCR beta was tied to a missense DCLRE1C variant by an analysis performed later.

Input material: PBMCs. The rearrangement links TRBV11-3 to TRBJ2-3, with 7 bases aligning to TRBD2. The clonotype was recovered from a man aged 40-50 years in good health and CMV-seropositive. This chain's CDR3 is CASSSLADPSSTDTQYF. CDR3 nucleotide sequence: TGTGCCAGCAGCTCGCTAGCGGATCCCTCTAGCACAGATACGCAGTATTTT.